A selection of T cell receptor beta chains follows, all from one sample in a study of blood T cell repertoires in COVID-19. Method: immunoSEQ multiplex PCR; TCRdb's copy keeps in-frame clones and lacks some. In the table there are about 150,000 clones, around four fifths of which are singletons. Sequences were obtained from PBMCs or T cells enriched from blood (not recorded which). The source is a woman between 35 and 50 years old who had recovered from COVID-19. Each CDR3 is given with its conserved first and last residue. D genes are given only for firm matches. A clone size is listed for some rows: how often the clone was seen (once, few, many), or a class if it is expanded.

V	D	size	J	DNA	CDR3
TRBV18	.	.	TRBJ1-2	TGTGCCAGCTCACCTTTTCGTGATAGCGGCTACACCTTC	CASSPFRDSGYTF
TRBV27	.	few	TRBJ1-3	TGTGCCAGCAGTTTACTAGGAGGGGGAAACACCATATATTTT	CASSLLGGGNTIYF
TRBV10-3	TRBD2	.	TRBJ2-5	TGTGCCATCAGCGGGACTACACGGGAGACCCAGTACTTC	CAISGTTRETQYF
TRBV5-1	.	once	TRBJ2-1	TGCGCCAGCAGCTTGCGGGGGGCGGATGAGCAGTTCTTC	CASSLRGADEQFF
TRBV7-8	.	.	TRBJ2-7	TGTGCCAGCAGCCCCCGGGGTATGGGGAATTTTTACGAGCAGTACTTC	CASSPRGMGNFYEQYF
TRBV6-5	.	.	TRBJ1-2	TGTGCCAGCAGTTACTCGCGGAGCTCTATAGCTGGCTACACCTTC	CASSYSRSSIAGYTF
TRBV5-1	TRBD1	few	TRBJ2-7	TGCGCCAGCAGACTTACAGGGGGCGAGCAGTACTTC	CASRLTGGEQYF
TRBV30	TRBD1	.	TRBJ1-2	TGTGCCTGGAGTGGAGGGACAGGGTTCGGCTACACCTTC	CAWSGGTGFGYTF
TRBV3-1/TRBV3-2	TRBD2	many	TRBJ2-3	TGTGCCAGCAGCCAAGATTATCTGGCTAGCGGTACAGATACGCAGTATTTT	CASSQDYLASGTDTQYF
TRBV7-3	TRBD1	few	TRBJ1-1	TGTGCCAGCAGCTACCAATCACAGGGGGCCACTGAAGCTTTCTTT	CASSYQSQGATEAFF
TRBV11-2	.	.	TRBJ1-2	TGTGCCAGCAGCTCACGGTCCCAAACAGCAGTCTATGGCTACACCTTC	CASSSRSQTAVYGYTF
TRBV30	TRBD1	few	TRBJ2-1	TGTGCCTGGAGTGAAGGGGGCGTAACCTACAATGAGCAGTTCTTC	CAWSEGGVTYNEQFF
TRBV7-9	.	.	TRBJ1-4	TGTGCCAGCAGCTCTAAACAGGGAAGCACACGAACTAATGAAAAACTGTTTTTT	CASSSKQGSTRTNEKLFF
TRBV27	.	.	TRBJ2-3	TGTGCCAGCAGTTTATCAAGGGGAGATACGCAGTATTTT	CASSLSRGDTQYF
TRBV5-6	.	.	TRBJ1-1	TGTGCCAGCAGCAGAAAGACAGCGAACACTGAAGCTTTCTTT	CASSRKTANTEAFF
TRBV7-9	TRBD2	.	TRBJ2-3	TGTGCCAGCAGCGCAACTAGCGGGTTACGCACAGATACGCAGTATTTT	CASSATSGLRTDTQYF
TRBV28	TRBD1	once	TRBJ1-2	TGTGCCAGCAGTTTAATCGGACAGGGAAACTATGGCTACACCTTC	CASSLIGQGNYGYTF
TRBV7-9	.	.	TRBJ1-1	TGTGCCAGCAGCCTAGCCTCCCCGGGAGACGAGCCTGAAGCTTTCTTT	CASSLASPGDEPEAFF
TRBV4-1	.	.	TRBJ1-1	TGCGCCAGCAGCCGGGGGCTGAACACTGAAGCTTTCTTT	CASSRGLNTEAFF
TRBV12-3/TRBV12-4	TRBD1	.	TRBJ1-2	TGTGCCAGCAGCCAGACAGGGGGTGGTGGCTACACCTTC	CASSQTGGGGYTF
TRBV7-8	.	.	TRBJ2-5	TGTGCCAGCAGCTCTGGGAGCCTAGCGTTAGAGACCCAGTACTTC	CASSSGSLALETQYF
TRBV7-9	TRBD2	.	TRBJ2-2	TGTGCCAGCAGCTTTGCGGGGGTCGACACCGGGGAGCTGTTTTTT	CASSFAGVDTGELFF
TRBV2	.	.	TRBJ1-2	TGTGCCAGCAGTGAAGCGATCACAGGGCCCTATGGCTACACCTTC	CASSEAITGPYGYTF
TRBV7-9	.	.	TRBJ1-1	TGTGCCAGCAGCTTAGCTCTACGTGAAGCTTTCTTT	CASSLALREAFF
TRBV15	TRBD2	.	TRBJ2-7	TGTGCCACCAGCAGCTACAGGCTAGCGGGTTCCTACGAGCAGTACTTC	CATSSYRLAGSYEQYF
TRBV6-2/TRBV6-3	TRBD1	.	TRBJ2-1	TGTGCCAGCAGTAGACCCCCGGGACAGAACAATGAGCAGTTCTTC	CASSRPPGQNNEQFF
TRBV6-2/TRBV6-3	TRBD1	many	TRBJ1-5	TGTGCCAGCAGTCAACCCGGGACAGGCAGAAATCAGCCCCAGCATTTT	CASSQPGTGRNQPQHF
TRBV7-3	TRBD2	.	TRBJ2-1	TGTGCCAGCAGCTTAGCATCGACTAGCGGGAGTGGAAAGTTCTTC	CASSLASTSGSGKFF
TRBV5-1	TRBD2	.	TRBJ2-1	TGCGCCAGCAGCTTGGACCGGGAGGTTGATGAGCAGTTCTTC	CASSLDREVDEQFF
TRBV11-3	TRBD1	.	TRBJ1-6	TGTGCCAGCAGCACTCGGGACAGGGGGCTCGGTTCACCCCTCCACTTT	CASSTRDRGLGSPLHF
TRBV11-2	.	.	TRBJ2-7	TGTGCCAGCAGCTTGGGATCAACTAGCTCCTACGAGCAGTACTTC	CASSLGSTSSYEQYF
TRBV4-1	TRBD1	.	TRBJ1-3	TGCGCCAGCAGTCGAGGACAGGGTAAAAACACCATATATTTT	CASSRGQGKNTIYF
TRBV5-3	TRBD1	once	TRBJ1-4	TGTGCCAGAAGCTTGGACGGACAGGGGTTTTTT	CARSLDGQGFF
TRBV3-1/TRBV3-2	.	.	TRBJ1-3	TGTGCCAGCAGGGGCAGGGGTGGTGGAAACACCATATATTTT	CASRGRGGGNTIYF
TRBV2	.	once	TRBJ2-7	TGTGCCAGCAGTATCTACAGGGCGAGCGAGCAGTACTTC	CASSIYRASEQYF
TRBV11-3	.	.	TRBJ2-1	TGTGCCAGCAGTTTCCGAAACCGGGGGATCGATGAGCAGTTCTTC	CASSFRNRGIDEQFF
TRBV28	TRBD1	.	TRBJ1-4	TGTGCCAGCAGTCAGGGACAGGGGGCTACGGCTAATGAAAAACTGTTTTTT	CASSQGQGATANEKLFF
TRBV25-1	TRBD1	.	TRBJ1-6	TGTGCCAGCAGTGCCCCGACAGGGGGGAATTCACCCCTCCACTTT	CASSAPTGGNSPLHF
TRBV9	.	.	TRBJ2-1	TGTGCCAGCAGCCCGGAGCTAGCCTCCTTCAATGAGCAGTTCTTC	CASSPELASFNEQFF
TRBV7-9	.	.	TRBJ1-1	TGTGCCAGCAGCTCCGAGTTCGCTAAGAACACTGAAGCTTTCTTT	CASSSEFAKNTEAFF
TRBV3-1/TRBV3-2	TRBD2	.	TRBJ2-1	TGTGCCTCGGGAGGGACTAGCGGGCCTGAGCAGTTCTTC	CASGGTSGPEQFF
TRBV9	.	.	TRBJ1-1	TGTGCCAGCAGCGTAGCGACTGCGGCTGAGGCTTTCTTT	CASSVATAAEAFF
TRBV5-6	.	.	TRBJ1-2	TGTGCCAGCAGCTTGGACAGGGACTATGGCTACACCTTC	CASSLDRDYGYTF
TRBV19	.	.	TRBJ2-2	TGTGCCAGTAGTACCCTAGGGGCAGGCACCGGGGAGCTGTTTTTT	CASSTLGAGTGELFF
TRBV7-3	.	.	TRBJ1-1	TGTGCCAGCAGCCCACAGGGTCGTACTGAAGCTTTCTTT	CASSPQGRTEAFF
TRBV7-9	TRBD1	.	TRBJ1-2	TGTGCCAGCAGCTTGGACAGGGGCGATGGCTACACCTTC	CASSLDRGDGYTF
TRBV27	TRBD2	.	TRBJ2-7	TGTGCCAGCAGTTTCCGATTTACTAGCGGGATCGTCGAGCAGTACTTC	CASSFRFTSGIVEQYF
TRBV18	.	.	TRBJ2-3	TGTGCCAGCTCTCCCTGGACAGACCGTGCGCAGTATTTT	CASSPWTDRAQYF
TRBV4-1	TRBD2	.	TRBJ2-3	TGCGCCAGCAGCCACCCGGGACTAGCGGCAGATACGCAGTATTTT	CASSHPGLAADTQYF
TRBV10-3	.	.	TRBJ2-3	TGTGCCATCAGTGAGAGGAAAACGGGGAGAAAGACAGATACGCAGTATTTT	CAISERKTGRKTDTQYF
TRBV5-6	.	.	TRBJ1-3	TGTGCCAGCAGCTTCCGGTGGTCAGGCTCTGGAAACACCATATATTTT	CASSFRWSGSGNTIYF
TRBV6-5	.	.	TRBJ1-1	TGTGCCAGCAGTTACGACAGGAAAATTAACACTGAAGCTTTCTTT	CASSYDRKINTEAFF
TRBV6-5	TRBD1	.	TRBJ2-1	TGTGCCAGCAGGACAGGGAACACCTACAATGAGCAGTTCTTC	CASRTGNTYNEQFF